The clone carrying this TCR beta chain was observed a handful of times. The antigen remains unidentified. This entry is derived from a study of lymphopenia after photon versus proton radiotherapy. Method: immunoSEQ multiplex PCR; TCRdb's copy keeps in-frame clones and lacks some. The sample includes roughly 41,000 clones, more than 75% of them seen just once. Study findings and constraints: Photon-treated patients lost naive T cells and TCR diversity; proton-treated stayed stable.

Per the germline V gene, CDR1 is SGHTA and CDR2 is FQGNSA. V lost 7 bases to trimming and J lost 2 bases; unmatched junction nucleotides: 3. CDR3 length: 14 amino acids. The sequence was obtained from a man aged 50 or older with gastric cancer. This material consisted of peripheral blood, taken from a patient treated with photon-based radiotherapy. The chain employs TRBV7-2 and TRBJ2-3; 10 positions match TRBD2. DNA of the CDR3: TGTGCCAGCACCCTAGCGGGAGTCACAGATACGCAGTATTTT. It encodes CASTLAGVTDTQYF.